The 15 T cell receptor beta chains below were found in one sample sequenced in a study of T cells in Graves' hyperthyroidism and ophthalmopathy. Using RNA transcripts as the source, TCR beta CDR3 regions were amplified. The HTBI primer set served for first-round RT-PCR of the TCR CDR3. TCRdb used MiXCR to reprocess the multiplex PCR reads, holding one entry per CDR3 protein. The repertoire holds about 420,000 distinct CDR3 sequences, with 15% to 19% as singletons. Sequencing was carried out using blood. These TCRs come from a woman in her late teens or twenties with Graves' hyperthyroidism.

This clonotype was seen at least ten times. The chain links TRBV29-1 to TRBJ2-1, with a weak D call TRBD1 (5 bases). V was shortened by 4 bases and J by 8 bases, with 12 bases between the two germline ends. Germline V gene data show CDR1 as SQVTM and CDR2 as ANQGSEA. This CDR3 spans 12 amino acids. The CDR3, as DNA: TGCAGCGTTGGGTTAGGGGTGGATGAGCAGTTCTTC. Translated: CSVGLGVDEQFF.

This clonotype was counted at least ten times. The rearrangement links TRBV6-5 to TRBJ1-2, with D perhaps matching TRBD1 (6 bases). From germline, CDR1 is MNHEY and CDR2 SVGAGI. Trimming shortened V by 0 bases and J by 4 bases, and 15 bases separated the two germline ends. CDR3 length: 16 amino acids. Here the CDR3 reads CASSYSEDSPPYGYTF. CDR3 DNA sequence: TGTGCCAGCAGTTACTCGGAGGACAGTCCCCCCTATGGCTACACCTTC.

A word on this clonotype: At one end the junction does not follow the germline gene, possibly because of a read error. CDR3 loop: CTSLDSWAGEQFF. CDR3 nucleotides: TGTACCAGCCTCGACTCGTGGGCTGGGGAGCAGTTCTTC. This sequence joins TRBV6-2 or TRBV6-3 and TRBJ2-1; D is ambiguous. Germline V gene sequence: CDR1 MNHEY, CDR2 SVGEGT. This CDR3 has 13 residues.

In this sample, this clonotype turned up many times. This chain uses TRBV7-9 with TRBJ1-1; perhaps TRBD1 as D (5 bases). The CDR3 totals 17 residues. V was clipped by 6 bases and J by 1 base, with 21 bases between them. In germline, CDR1 is SEHNR, CDR2 FQNEAQ (reference sequence). The CDR3 DNA follows: TGTGCCAGCAGTCACAAAAACCGGGGACGGGCGAACACTGAAGCTTTCTTT. Amino acid sequence: CASSHKNRGRANTEAFF.

In this sample, this clonotype turned up many times. V and J are TRBV4-1 and TRBJ1-2; D is uncertain. Trimming pared 1 base from V and 3 bases from J, leaving 15 bases between. The CDR3 runs to 16 residues. Germline loops: CDR1 MGHRA, CDR2 YSYEKL. The CDR3 loop reads CASSQALRASDYGYTF. The CDR3 DNA is TGCGCCAGCAGCCAAGCGTTGAGGGCTTCTGACTATGGCTACACCTTC.

The chain is built from TRBV13 and TRBJ1-1; 9 bases align to TRBD1. This CDR3 has 18 residues. The V segment lost 4 bases and the J segment 1 base; nucleotides outside the gene matches: 13. CDR1 and CDR2 (germline): PRHDT, FYEKMQ (reference sequence). The CDR3, as DNA: TGTGCCAGCAGCTATTCCCGGGACAGGGAGTTGAGGAACACTGAAGCTTTCTTT. This sequence encodes CASSYSRDRELRNTEAFF.

There are many counts of this clonotype. The chain links TRBV11-2 to TRBJ2-7; TRBD1 or TRBD2 may be the D gene (5 bases each). The CDR3 consists of 16 residues. Trimming removed 5 bases from V and 3 bases from J, with 20 bases in between. Germline V gives CDR1 SGHAT, CDR2 FQNNGV. The CDR3 nucleotides read TGTGCCAGCAGCATCGTCCGGGACCCCCTCAACTACGAGCAGTACTTC. Protein product: CASSIVRDPLNYEQYF.

The chain employs TRBV5-8 and TRBJ1-5; D may be TRBD1 (5 bases). Between the trimmed V and J ends, which lost 4 bases and 4 bases, there was a span of 21 bases. This CDR3 is built from 17 residues. Per the germline V gene, CDR1 is SGHTS and CDR2 is YDEGEE. CDR3 DNA: TGTGCCAGCAGCGGGGGGGGTAGTTTATGGATTAATCAGCCCCAGCATTTT. Its protein is CASSGGGSLWINQPQHF. Drawing the rest from reference TRBV5-8 and TRBJ1-5, the complete variable domain is EAGVTQSPTHLIKTRGQQATLRCSPISGHTSVYWYQQALGLGLQFLLWYDEGEERNRGNFPPRFSGRQFPNYSSELNVNALELEDSALYLCASSGGGSLWINQPQHFGDGTRLSIL.

This clonotype turned up a few times. The V and J genes are TRBV5-6 and TRBJ1-2; no definite D call. V dropped 4 bases and J dropped 3 bases, with 10 bases sitting between them. The V gene's germline CDR1 is SGHDT and CDR2 YYEEEE. The CDR3 loop spans 13 amino acids. The CDR3 region is CASSGLIDYGYTF. CDR3 DNA: TGTGCCAGCAGCGGCCTAATAGACTATGGCTACACCTTC.

This clonotype was counted many times. This rearrangement joins TRBV18 to TRBJ2-7, with 7 nucleotides matching TRBD1. This CDR3 is built from 14 residues. The junction had 7 bases not matched to a gene; V was cut back by 6 bases and J by 2 bases. From germline, CDR1 is KGHSH and CDR2 LQKENI. The CDR3 loop is CASSRTGTAYEQYF. DNA of the CDR3: TGTGCCAGCTCCCGGACCGGGACAGCCTACGAGCAGTACTTC.

The V and J genes are TRBV11-2 and TRBJ1-2; no firm D call. Germline V CDR1 and CDR2: SGHAT, FQNNGV. The CDR3 extends over 15 amino acids. Trimming took off 1 base at V and 2 bases at J, with 11 bases between the two ends. The CDR3 here is CASSLGSGDNYGYTF. Written as DNA, the CDR3 is TGTGCCAGCAGCTTAGGGTCTGGTGACAACTATGGCTACACCTTC.

CDR3 sequence reads: CATNPQGATYEQYF. In nucleotides, the CDR3 is TGTGCCACCAATCCACAGGGAGCGACCTACGAGCAGTACTTC. J is TRBJ2-7 and V is TRBV10-3, with a weak D call TRBD1 (6 bases). Germline assignment: CDR1 ENHRY and CDR2 SYGVKD. Between the trimmed V and J ends, which lost 10 bases and 2 bases, there was a span of 18 bases. This CDR3 region has 14 residues.

This clonotype has a single count. It may be a read error: a sequence one base away is much more abundant. The conserved phenylalanine or tryptophan normally closing the CDR3 is absent here, so this likely arose from a read error. The chain couples TRBV10-3 to TRBJ1-2; D is undetermined. This CDR3 is 13 amino acids long. CDR1 and CDR2 (germline): ENHRY, SYGVKD. The CDR3 here is CAINEGFDYGYTL. The DNA of the CDR3 is TGTGCCATCAATGAGGGATTCGACTATGGCTACACCCTC.

The sample holds a few counts of this clonotype. The chain employs TRBV10-3 and TRBJ2-1, with 10 bases aligning to TRBD1. The CDR3 is made up of 16 amino acids. Germline CDR1 is ENHRY and CDR2 is SYGVKD. V shed 2 bases and J 7 bases; nucleotides not matched to a gene: 8. CDR3: CAISERRDRGLNEQFF. The CDR3 DNA is TGTGCCATCAGTGAGCGGCGGGACAGGGGTCTTAATGAGCAGTTCTTC.

The table lists this clonotype with many counts. The CDR3 DNA is TGTGCCAGCAGTTACTATGGTCCCAAGGCGGGGGGGCCGAGGGAGACCCAGTACTTC. Residues: CASSYYGPKAGGPRETQYF. V gene TRBV6-5 combines with J gene TRBJ2-5; 9 bases agree with TRBD2. V trimming: 1 base; J trimming: 5 bases; junction bases outside the gene matches: 17. From germline, CDR1 is MNHEY and CDR2 SVGAGI. The CDR3 contains 19 residues.